The 18 T cell receptor beta chains below were found in one sample sequenced in a study of beta chain features in type 1 diabetes. These TCRs' antigens remain unknown. Every bit of the isolated RNA underwent reverse transcription, so sequencing read expressed TCRB transcripts. Clones were read by immunoSEQ multiplex PCR, and TCRdb kept only the in-frame ones, dropping some. The repertoire holds 600,000 to 700,000 clones, with roughly an eighth as singletons. Findings and caveats of the study: TCRB CDR3 length was moderately but significantly reduced in all four CD4+ subsets of Type 1 diabetes patients.

Sequenced: naive CD4+ T cells from blood. The receptor source for this set is a man aged 30-40 years with type 1 diabetes.

There are a few counts of this clone. V gene TRBV4-3 combines with J gene TRBJ1-5; 8 positions match TRBD1. The CDR3 spans 13 residues. Trimming at V came to 4 bases and at J to 7 bases, leaving 3 bases not matched to a gene. Per the germline V gene, CDR1 is LGHNA and CDR2 is YSLEER. The CDR3 is CASSPGQGQPQHF. In nucleotides, the CDR3 is TGCGCCAGCAGCCCCGGACAGGGCCAGCCCCAGCATTTT.

The V gene is TRBV19, the J gene TRBJ2-4, with TRBD1 as a possible D gene (5 bases). CDR3 length equals 14 residues. Germline lookup yields CDR1 LNHDA and CDR2 SQIVND (reference sequence). The V end lost 1 base, the J end lost 6 bases, and 10 bases lay between the germline ends. CDR3 DNA: TGTGCCAGTAGTATAGGGGGCCAAAGAAACATTCAGTACTTC. Encoded protein: CASSIGGQRNIQYF.

The chain combines TRBV6-1 with TRBJ1-5; the D gene is possibly TRBD1 (6 bases). This CDR3 is built from 14 residues. V was clipped by 8 bases and J by 4 bases, with 15 bases between them. Germline V gene lookup returns CDR1 MNHNS and CDR2 SASEGT. CDR3: CASGGESDNQPQHF. CDR3 in DNA: TGTGCCAGCGGGGGCGAAAGCGATAATCAGCCCCAGCATTTT.

The chain carries TRBV28 and TRBJ1-2, with D uncertain. The ends were cut back, 2 bases at V and 2 bases at J, with 6 bases in the middle. The V gene's germline CDR1 is MDHEN and CDR2 SYDVKM. This CDR3 comprises 13 residues. DNA of the CDR3: TGTGCCAGCAGTTTAAAGGTCAACTATGGCTACACCTTC. Translated, it gives CASSLKVNYGYTF.

On this clone itself: The junction differs from germline at one of its ends, possibly a read error. The genes are TRBV2 and TRBJ2-7, with 8 nucleotides matching TRBD1. Germline V gives CDR1 SNHLY, CDR2 FYNNEI. This CDR3 spans 15 amino acids. The CDR3 DNA reads as TGTGCCAGCAGCGAAGACAGGGGCAGGTCCTACGAGCAGTACTTC. Its translation is CASSEDRGRSYEQYF.

The chain links TRBV4-2 to TRBJ1-2; the match to TRBD1 covers 7 bases. With V trimmed by 1 base and J by 8 bases, 13 bases remained unmatched. CDR3 length: 16 residues. Germline assignment: CDR1 LGHNA and CDR2 YNFKEQ. The CDR3 DNA reads TGTGCCAGCAGCCAAGTTTCCGGTGGTCGACAGGGCGGCTACACCTTC. The encoded protein is CASSQVSGGRQGGYTF.

The V gene is TRBV4-2, the J gene TRBJ2-7; D unresolved. CDR1 and CDR2 (germline): LGHNA, YNFKEQ. V shed 0 bases and J shed 3 bases, with 12 bases lying between them. The CDR3 sequence is 15 residues long. The chain's CDR3 is CASSQESQGGYEQYF. The CDR3 DNA reads TGTGCCAGCAGCCAAGAATCCCAAGGCGGCTACGAGCAGTACTTC.

The chain combines TRBV9 with TRBJ2-1; 12 bases fit TRBD1. The germline gives CDR1 SGDLS, CDR2 YYNGEE. With 1 base clipped from V and 6 bases from J, the junction kept 2 bases outside the gene matches. CDR3 size: 15 residues. DNA for the CDR3: TGTGCCAGCAGCGTAAGGGACAGGGGGCTCAATGAGCAGTTCTTC. Amino acid sequence: CASSVRDRGLNEQFF.

This chain links TRBV13 with TRBJ2-7; D is uncertain. Germline CDR1 and CDR2: PRHDT and FYEKMQ (reference sequence). Trimming took off 2 bases at V and 4 bases at J, with 21 bases between the two ends. CDR3 length equals 17 residues. CDR3 in amino acids: CASSLKVGVRAQYEQYF. As DNA, the CDR3 is TGTGCCAGCAGCTTAAAGGTGGGTGTCAGAGCCCAGTACGAGCAGTACTTC. The full variable domain, with the rest looked up from reference TRBV13 and TRBJ2-7, is AAGVIQSPRHLIKEKRETATLKCYPIPRHDTVYWYQQGPGQDPQFLISFYEKMQSDKGSIPDRFSAQQFSDYHSELNMSSLELGDSALYFCASSLKVGVRAQYEQYFGPGTRLTVT.

The chain couples TRBV19 to TRBJ2-7; the D gene is possibly TRBD1 (8 bases). Deletions cut 5 bases from V and 5 bases from J, with 19 bases between. Germline values: CDR1 LNHDA, CDR2 SQIVND (reference sequence). The length of the CDR3 is 15 residues. The CDR3 region is CASSVLTGGVDEQYF. CDR3 nucleotides: TGTGCCAGTAGTGTCCTAACAGGGGGGGTAGACGAGCAGTACTTC.

The chain recombines TRBV25-1 with TRBJ1-2; no clear D. Germline V gene data show CDR1 as MGHDK and CDR2 as SYGVNS. There are 13 residues in the CDR3. Trimming stripped 6 bases from V and 0 bases from J, with 8 bases between. The CDR3 protein is CASRDSANYGYTF. The CDR3 region has the DNA TGTGCCAGCAGGGACTCAGCTAACTATGGCTACACCTTC.

There are a few counts of this clone. Distinct nucleotide sequences in the sample also encode this CDR3. The V and J genes are TRBV11-2 and TRBJ2-5, with a weak D call TRBD2 (6 bases). V shed 1 base and J shed 2 bases, with 8 bases lying between them. The CDR3 sequence is 14 residues long. Per the germline V gene, CDR1 is SGHAT and CDR2 is FQNNGV. CDR3 residues: CASSLVGGQETQYF. The CDR3 DNA sequence: TGTGCCAGCAGCTTAGTGGGAGGTCAAGAGACCCAGTACTTC.

V gene TRBV9 combines with J gene TRBJ2-7; D unclear. The CDR3 is 14 residues long. Per the germline V gene, CDR1 is SGDLS and CDR2 is YYNGEE. V was clipped by 0 bases and J by 0 bases, with 7 bases between them. CDR3: CASSVEGNSYEQYF. The CDR3 region has the DNA TGTGCCAGCAGCGTAGAAGGAAACTCCTACGAGCAGTACTTC.

This chain uses TRBV6-5 with TRBJ2-7; tentatively, D is TRBD1 or TRBD2 (5 bases each). V was clipped by 0 bases and J by 0 bases, with 9 bases between them. This CDR3 region has 15 residues. The germline CDR1 and CDR2 sequences are MNHEY and SVGAGI. The DNA for the CDR3 is TGTGCCAGCAGTTACTCCGGGACCAACTCCTACGAGCAGTACTTC. Translated: CASSYSGTNSYEQYF.

This clone has only a few counts. This chain links TRBV28 with TRBJ2-3; D uncertain. The ends were cut back, 4 bases at V and 2 bases at J, with 10 bases in the middle. The CDR3 has 14 amino acids. CDR1 and CDR2 (germline): MDHEN, SYDVKM. CDR3 nucleotides: TGTGCCAGCAGTTCGGCAGGCGCCACAGATACGCAGTATTTT. It yields the protein CASSSAGATDTQYF.

This clone came up once. This rearrangement joins TRBV19 to TRBJ2-5; a possible D gene is TRBD1 (6 bases). The CDR3 length is 13 residues. CDR1 LNHDA and CDR2 SQIVND come from the germline V gene (reference sequence). With 2 bases removed from V and 6 bases from J, the gap between germline ends came to 10 bases. In DNA form, the CDR3 reads TGTGCCAGTAGTATAACAGGGAGTCAGACCCAGTACTTC. Translating gives CASSITGSQTQYF.

This chain joins TRBV7-9 and TRBJ1-6, with 9 bases fitting TRBD1. The V and J ends lost 5 bases and 7 bases, in that order; junction bases with no gene match: 6. Germline CDR1 is SEHNR and CDR2 is FQNEAQ (reference sequence). The CDR3 extends over 15 amino acids. This CDR3 is CASSPRDRANSPLHF. The DNA of the CDR3 is TGTGCCAGCAGCCCGAGGGACAGGGCAAATTCACCCCTCCACTTT.

This clone has only a few counts. This chain uses TRBV25-1 with TRBJ2-3; D is perhaps TRBD2 (5 bases). Germline lookup yields CDR1 MGHDK and CDR2 SYGVNS. This CDR3 comprises 13 residues. The V and J ends lost 5 bases and 5 bases respectively, with 11 bases between them. The CDR3 DNA sequence: TGTGCCAGCAGTTCTTCCGGAGGAGATACGCAGTATTTT. Its protein is CASSSSGGDTQYF.